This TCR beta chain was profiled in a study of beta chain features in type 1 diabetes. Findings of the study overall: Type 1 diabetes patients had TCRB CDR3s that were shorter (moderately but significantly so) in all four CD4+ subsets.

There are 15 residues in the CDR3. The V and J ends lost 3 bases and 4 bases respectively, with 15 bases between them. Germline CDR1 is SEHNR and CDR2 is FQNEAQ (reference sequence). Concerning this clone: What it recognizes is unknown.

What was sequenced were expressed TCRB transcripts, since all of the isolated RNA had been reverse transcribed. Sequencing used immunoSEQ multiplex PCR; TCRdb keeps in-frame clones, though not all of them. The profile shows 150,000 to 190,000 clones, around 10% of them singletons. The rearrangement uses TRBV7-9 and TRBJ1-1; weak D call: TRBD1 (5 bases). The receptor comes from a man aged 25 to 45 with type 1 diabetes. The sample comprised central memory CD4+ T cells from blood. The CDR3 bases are TGTGCCAGCAGCTTCTTATCGGAGGGGATCACTGAAGCTTTCTTT. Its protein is CASSFLSEGITEAFF.